This T cell receptor beta chain was identified during a study of patients and donors after allogeneic stem cell transplantation. Germline V gene data show CDR1 as SGHTA and CDR2 as FQGTGA. This CDR3 is built from 15 residues. V lost 2 bases and J lost 5, with 13 bases in between. This clonotype has only a few counts. One entry per CDR3 protein, called by TCRdb with MiXCR from the RT-PCR reads. This table has about 960,000 distinct CDR3 sequences, more than 15% appearing once. The source of this sequence is a human donor who was either an allogeneic HSCT recipient or a stem cell or donor lymphocyte infusion donor (not recorded which). It is not recorded whose cells these are; they may come from a transplant donor. This chain links TRBV7-3 with TRBJ2-1; D call uncertain. The sequenced sample was blood, either unsorted or a sorted T cell fraction (not recorded which). The CDR3 coding sequence is TGTGCCAGCAGCTTATGGAGTAAGGCCAACAATGAGCAGTTCTTC. It yields the protein CASSLWSKANNEQFF.